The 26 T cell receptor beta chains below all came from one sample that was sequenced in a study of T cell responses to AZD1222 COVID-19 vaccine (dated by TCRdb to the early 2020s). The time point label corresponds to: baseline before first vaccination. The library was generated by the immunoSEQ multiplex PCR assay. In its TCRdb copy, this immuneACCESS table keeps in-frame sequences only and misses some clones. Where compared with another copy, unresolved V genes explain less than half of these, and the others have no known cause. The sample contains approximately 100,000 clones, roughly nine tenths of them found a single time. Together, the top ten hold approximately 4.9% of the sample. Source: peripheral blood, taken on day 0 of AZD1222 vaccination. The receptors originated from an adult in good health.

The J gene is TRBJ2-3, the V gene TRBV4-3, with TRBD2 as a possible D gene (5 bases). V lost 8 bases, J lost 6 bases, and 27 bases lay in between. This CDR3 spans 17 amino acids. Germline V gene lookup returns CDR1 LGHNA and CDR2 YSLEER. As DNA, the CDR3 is TGCGCCAGCTCCCCCCATCCGGCTAGCCTCGGGCGGGATACGCAGTATTTT. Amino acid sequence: CASSPHPASLGRDTQYF.

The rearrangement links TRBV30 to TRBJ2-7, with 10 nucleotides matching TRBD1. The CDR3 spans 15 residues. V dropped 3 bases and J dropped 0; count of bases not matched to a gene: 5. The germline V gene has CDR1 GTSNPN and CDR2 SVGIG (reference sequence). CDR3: CAWRAGTGASYEQYF. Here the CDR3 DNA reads TGTGCCTGGAGGGCCGGGACAGGGGCCTCCTACGAGCAGTACTTC.

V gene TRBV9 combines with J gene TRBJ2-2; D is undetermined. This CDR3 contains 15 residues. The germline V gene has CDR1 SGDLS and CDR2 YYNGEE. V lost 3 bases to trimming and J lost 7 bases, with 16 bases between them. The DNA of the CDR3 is TGTGCCAGCAGCGCGGCATTATCACCGGGCGGGGAGCTGTTTTTT. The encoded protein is CASSAALSPGGELFF.

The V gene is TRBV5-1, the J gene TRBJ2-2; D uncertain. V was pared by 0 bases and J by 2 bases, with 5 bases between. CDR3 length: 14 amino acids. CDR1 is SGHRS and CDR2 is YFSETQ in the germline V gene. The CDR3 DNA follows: TGCGCCAGCAGCTTGGAACTTAACACCGGGGAGCTGTTTTTT. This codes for CASSLELNTGELFF. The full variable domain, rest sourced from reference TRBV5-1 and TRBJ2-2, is KAGVTQTPRYLIKTRGQQVTLSCSPISGHRSVSWYQQTPGQGLQFLFEYFSETQRNKGNFPGRFSGRQFSNSRSEMNVSTLELGDSALYLCASSLELNTGELFFGEGSRLTVL.

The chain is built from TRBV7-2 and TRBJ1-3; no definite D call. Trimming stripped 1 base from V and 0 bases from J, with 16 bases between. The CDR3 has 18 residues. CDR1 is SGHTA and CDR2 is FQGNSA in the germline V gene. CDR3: CASSLEHPGFLSGNTIYF. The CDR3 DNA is TGTGCCAGCAGCTTAGAGCATCCGGGCTTCCTCTCTGGAAACACCATATATTTT.

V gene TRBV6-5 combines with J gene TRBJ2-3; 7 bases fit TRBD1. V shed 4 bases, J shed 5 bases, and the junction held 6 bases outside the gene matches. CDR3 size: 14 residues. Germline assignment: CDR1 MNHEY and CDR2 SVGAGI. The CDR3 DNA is TGTGCCAGCAGTTCACCACAGGGGAAAGATACGCAGTATTTT. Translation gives CASSSPQGKDTQYF.

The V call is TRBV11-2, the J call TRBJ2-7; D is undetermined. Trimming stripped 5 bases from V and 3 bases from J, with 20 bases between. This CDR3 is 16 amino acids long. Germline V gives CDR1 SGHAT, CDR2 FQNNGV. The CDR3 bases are TGTGCCAGCAGCCCTCCTGGCAGGCGGATGATCTACGAGCAGTACTTC. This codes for CASSPPGRRMIYEQYF.

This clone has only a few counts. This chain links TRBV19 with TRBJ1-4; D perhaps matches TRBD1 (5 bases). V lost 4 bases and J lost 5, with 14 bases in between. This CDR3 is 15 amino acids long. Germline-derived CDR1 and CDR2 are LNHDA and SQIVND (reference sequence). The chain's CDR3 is CASSTGAASNEKLFF. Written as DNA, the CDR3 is TGTGCCAGTAGTACCGGGGCCGCGTCGAATGAAAAACTGTTTTTT.

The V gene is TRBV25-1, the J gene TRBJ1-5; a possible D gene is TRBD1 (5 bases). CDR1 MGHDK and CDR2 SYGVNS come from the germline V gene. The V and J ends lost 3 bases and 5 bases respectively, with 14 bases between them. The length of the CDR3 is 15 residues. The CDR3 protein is CASSDVGEGYQPQHF. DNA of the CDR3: TGTGCCAGCAGTGATGTCGGAGAGGGGTATCAGCCCCAGCATTTT.

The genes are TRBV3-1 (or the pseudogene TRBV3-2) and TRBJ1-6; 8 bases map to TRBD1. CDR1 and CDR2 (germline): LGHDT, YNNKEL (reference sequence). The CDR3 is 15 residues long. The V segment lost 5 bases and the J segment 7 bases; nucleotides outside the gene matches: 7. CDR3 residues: CASSLKGTGNSPLHF. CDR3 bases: TGTGCCAGCAGCTTAAAAGGGACAGGCAATTCACCCCTCCACTTT.

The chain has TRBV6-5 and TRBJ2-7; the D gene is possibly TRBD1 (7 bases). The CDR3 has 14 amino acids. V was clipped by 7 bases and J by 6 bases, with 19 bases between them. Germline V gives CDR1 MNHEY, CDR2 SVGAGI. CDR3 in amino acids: CASNPQGGIGEQYF. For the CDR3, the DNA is TGTGCCAGCAATCCCCAGGGGGGTATAGGCGAGCAGTACTTC.

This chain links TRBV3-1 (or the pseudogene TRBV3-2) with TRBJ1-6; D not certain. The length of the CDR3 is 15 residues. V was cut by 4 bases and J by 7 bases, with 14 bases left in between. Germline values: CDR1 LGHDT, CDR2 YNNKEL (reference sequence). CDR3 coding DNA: TGTGCCAGCAGCCGAGGGATTCTAGAGAATTCACCCCTCCACTTT. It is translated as CASSRGILENSPLHF.

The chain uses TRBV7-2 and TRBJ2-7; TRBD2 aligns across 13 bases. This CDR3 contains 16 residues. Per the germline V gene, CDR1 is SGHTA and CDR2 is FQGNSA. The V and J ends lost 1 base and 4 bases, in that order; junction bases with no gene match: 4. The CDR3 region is CASSLGTSGGVYEQYF. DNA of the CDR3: TGTGCCAGCAGCTTAGGCACTAGCGGGGGGGTTTACGAGCAGTACTTC.

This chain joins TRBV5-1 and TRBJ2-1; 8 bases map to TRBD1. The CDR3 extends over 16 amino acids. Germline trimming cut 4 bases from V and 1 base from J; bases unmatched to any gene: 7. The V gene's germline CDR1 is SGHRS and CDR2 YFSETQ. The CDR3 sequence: CASSTPGGFSYNEQFF. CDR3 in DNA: TGCGCCAGCAGCACCCCAGGGGGCTTTTCCTACAATGAGCAGTTCTTC.

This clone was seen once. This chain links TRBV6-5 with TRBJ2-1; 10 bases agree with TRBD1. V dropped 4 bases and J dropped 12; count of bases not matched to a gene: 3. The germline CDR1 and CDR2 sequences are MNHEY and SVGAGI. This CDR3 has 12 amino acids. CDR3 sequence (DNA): TGTGCCAGCAGTTCCCGGGACAGGGGGCAGTTCTTC. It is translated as CASSSRDRGQFF.

CDR3 sequence: CASSVLWGDTDTQYF. CDR3 in DNA: TGTGCCAGCAGCGTTCTGTGGGGGGATACAGATACGCAGTATTTT. J is TRBJ2-3 and V is TRBV9; D possibly corresponds to TRBD2 (6 bases). Trimming pared 2 bases from V and 3 bases from J, leaving 13 bases between. Looked up from germline, CDR1 is SGDLS and CDR2 is YYNGEE. This CDR3 has 15 residues.

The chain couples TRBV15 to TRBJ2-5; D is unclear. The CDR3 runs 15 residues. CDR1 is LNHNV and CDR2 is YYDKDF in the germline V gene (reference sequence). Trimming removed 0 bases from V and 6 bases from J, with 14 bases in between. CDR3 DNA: TGTGCCACCAGCAGAGATGTTCTGGTCTCCCAGACCCAGTACTTC. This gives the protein CATSRDVLVSQTQYF.

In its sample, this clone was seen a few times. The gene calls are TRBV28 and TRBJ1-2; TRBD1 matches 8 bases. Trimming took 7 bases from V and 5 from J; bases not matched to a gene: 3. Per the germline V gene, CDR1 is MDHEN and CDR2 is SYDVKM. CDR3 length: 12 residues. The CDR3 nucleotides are TGTGCCAGCACCGACAGGGGTTATGGCTACACCTTC. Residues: CASTDRGYGYTF.

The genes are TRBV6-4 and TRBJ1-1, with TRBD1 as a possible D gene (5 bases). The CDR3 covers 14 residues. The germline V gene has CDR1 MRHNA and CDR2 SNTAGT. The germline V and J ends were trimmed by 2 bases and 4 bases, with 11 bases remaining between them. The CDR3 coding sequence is TGTGCCAGCAGTGACGAGGCAGGGAGCACTGAAGCTTTCTTT. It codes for CASSDEAGSTEAFF.

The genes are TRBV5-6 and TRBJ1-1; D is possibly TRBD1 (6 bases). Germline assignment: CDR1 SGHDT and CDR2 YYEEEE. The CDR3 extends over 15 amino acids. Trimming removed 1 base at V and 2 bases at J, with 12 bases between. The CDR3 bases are TGTGCCAGCAGCTTGACAGGGAGGCTTAACACTGAAGCTTTCTTT. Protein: CASSLTGRLNTEAFF.

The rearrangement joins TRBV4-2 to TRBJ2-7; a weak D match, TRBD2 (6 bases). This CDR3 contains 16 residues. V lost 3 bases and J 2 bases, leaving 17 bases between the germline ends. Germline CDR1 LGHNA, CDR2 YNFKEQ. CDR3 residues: CASSQEGLKGPYEQYF. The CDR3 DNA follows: TGTGCCAGCAGCCAGGAGGGACTTAAGGGACCCTACGAGCAGTACTTC.

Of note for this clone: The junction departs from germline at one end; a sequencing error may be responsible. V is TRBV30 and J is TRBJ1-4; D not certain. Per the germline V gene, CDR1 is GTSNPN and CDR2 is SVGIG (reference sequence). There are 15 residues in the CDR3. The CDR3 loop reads CAWSVLWATNEKLFF. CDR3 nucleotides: TGTGCCTGGAGTGTACTCTGGGCAACCAATGAAAAACTGTTTTTT.

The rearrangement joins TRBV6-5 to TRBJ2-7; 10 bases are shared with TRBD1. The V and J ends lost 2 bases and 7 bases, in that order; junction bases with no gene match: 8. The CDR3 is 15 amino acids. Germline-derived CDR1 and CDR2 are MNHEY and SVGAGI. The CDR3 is CASSYDGTGVGEQYF. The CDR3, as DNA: TGTGCCAGCAGTTACGATGGGACAGGGGTGGGGGAGCAGTACTTC.

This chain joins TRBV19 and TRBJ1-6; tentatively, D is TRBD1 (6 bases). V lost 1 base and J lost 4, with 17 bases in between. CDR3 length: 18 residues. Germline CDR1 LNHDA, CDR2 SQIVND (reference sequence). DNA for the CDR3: TGTGCCAGTAGTATAGGATTCGGACAGCGGTCATATAATTCACCCCTCCACTTT. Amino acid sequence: CASSIGFGQRSYNSPLHF.

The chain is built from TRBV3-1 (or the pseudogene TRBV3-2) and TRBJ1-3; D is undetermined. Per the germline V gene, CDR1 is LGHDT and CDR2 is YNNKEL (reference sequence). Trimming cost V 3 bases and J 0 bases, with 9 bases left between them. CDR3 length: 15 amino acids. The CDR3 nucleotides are TGTGCCAGCAGCCAGGGCCTCCCCTCTGGAAACACCATATATTTT. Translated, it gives CASSQGLPSGNTIYF.

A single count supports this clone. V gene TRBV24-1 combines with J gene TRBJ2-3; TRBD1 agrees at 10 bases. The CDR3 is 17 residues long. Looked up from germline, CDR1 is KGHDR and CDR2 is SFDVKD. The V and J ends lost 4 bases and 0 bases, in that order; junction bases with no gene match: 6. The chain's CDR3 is CATSDPGQGISTDTQYF. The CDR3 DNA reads TGTGCCACCAGTGACCCGGGACAGGGGATAAGCACAGATACGCAGTATTTT.